These T cell receptor beta chains were read from a single sample in a study of cytomegalovirus exposure and HLA in healthy donors. Sequenced by immunoSEQ multiplex PCR; TCRdb stores in-frame clones only, minus some. This sample's table reports 150,000 to 200,000 clones. The sample taken for sequencing was PBMCs. These receptors originate from a woman between 18 and 30 years old in good health and CMV-seropositive. The CDR3 runs from the conserved cysteine through the conserved F or W. The order of the fields is D gene, V gene, J gene, CDR3 protein, CDR3 DNA. A D gene is named only where the DNA matches it firmly.

>.|TRBV29-1|TRBJ2-5
CSVVKMGGSKETQYF
TGCAGCGTTGTCAAGATGGGGGGATCTAAAGAGACCCAGTACTTC
>TRBD1|TRBV7-2|TRBJ2-1
CASSLMWRDRVDPEQFF
TGTGCCAGCAGCTTAATGTGGCGGGACAGGGTAGATCCTGAGCAGTTCTTC
>.|TRBV5-1|TRBJ2-1
CASSLGQTNNEQFF
TGCGCCAGCAGCTTGGGACAGACAAACAATGAGCAGTTCTTC
>.|TRBV5-4|TRBJ1-2
CASSRGPEYGYTF
TGTGCCAGCAGTCGTGGGCCAGAATATGGCTACACCTTC
>TRBD1|TRBV30|TRBJ2-7
CAWRTYRGRSPYEQYF
TGTGCCTGGAGAACTTATAGGGGGCGTTCTCCTTACGAGCAGTACTTC
>TRBD1|TRBV7-2|TRBJ2-1
CASSFGRQGLNEQFF
TGTGCCAGCAGCTTTGGTCGACAGGGTTTGAATGAGCAGTTCTTC
>TRBD1|TRBV13|TRBJ2-7
CASSEGTGATYEQYF
TGTGCCAGCAGCGAAGGGACAGGGGCAACCTACGAGCAGTACTTC
>TRBD1|TRBV9|TRBJ2-7
CASSVGQGIVDEQYF
TGTGCCAGCAGCGTGGGACAGGGGATCGTCGACGAGCAGTACTTC
>TRBD2|TRBV11-2|TRBJ2-3
CASSLSTPYSGTSTDTQYF
TGTGCCAGCAGCCTATCAACACCTTATAGCGGGACCAGCACAGATACGCAGTATTTT
>TRBD2|TRBV5-4|TRBJ2-2
CASSSRLAEYTGELFF
TGTGCCAGCAGCTCACGACTAGCGGAGTACACCGGGGAGCTGTTTTTT
>TRBD2|TRBV11-3|TRBJ2-3
CASSLEAGGPDTQYF
TGTGCCAGCAGCTTAGAGGCGGGGGGGCCAGATACGCAGTATTTT
>.|TRBV9|TRBJ1-2
CASSEGTGANYGYTF
TGTGCCAGCAGCGAGGGGACGGGAGCTAACTATGGCTACACCTTC
>TRBD2|TRBV27|TRBJ2-7
CASSLGAGGRLEQYF
TGTGCCAGCAGTTTAGGGGCGGGGGGGCGACTGGAGCAGTACTTC
>.|TRBV19|TRBJ1-1
CASSIDPVGPVLLGNTEAFF
TGTGCCAGTAGTATAGATCCAGTTGGGCCAGTACTTCTTGGAAACACTGAAGCTTTCTTT
>.|TRBV7-9|TRBJ2-7
CASSSSGPNSYEQYF
TGTGCCAGCAGCTCGTCAGGCCCCAACTCCTACGAGCAGTACTTC
>TRBD2|TRBV7-3|TRBJ2-3
CASSLGTSPSTDTQYF
TGTGCCAGCAGCCTCGGGACTAGCCCTAGCACAGATACGCAGTATTTT
>.|TRBV11-3|TRBJ2-5
CASNSLANQETQYF
TGTGCCAGCAACTCCCTAGCAAACCAAGAGACCCAGTACTTC
>.|TRBV28|TRBJ2-7
CASSSLTIPEQYF
TGTGCCAGCAGCTCCCTGACTATCCCCGAGCAGTACTTC
>TRBD1|TRBV4-3|TRBJ1-2
CASSQEGITGEPGYTF
TGCGCCAGCAGCCAAGAGGGCATAACAGGGGAACCTGGCTACACCTTC
>TRBD1|TRBV30|TRBJ2-7
CAWSRDRFYEQYF
TGTGCCTGGAGTAGGGACAGGTTCTACGAGCAGTACTTC
>TRBD2|TRBV7-9|TRBJ2-3
CASSLTTSGGTDTQYF
TGTGCCAGCAGCCTAACGACTAGCGGGGGCACAGATACGCAGTATTTT
>.|TRBV7-9|TRBJ2-3
CASSSEGDTQYF
TGTGCCAGCAGCTCGGAGGGGGATACGCAGTATTTT
>.|TRBV28|TRBJ1-1
CASKETVNTEAFF
TGTGCCAGTAAGGAGACGGTGAACACTGAAGCTTTCTTT
>.|TRBV7-9|TRBJ2-2
CASSPKRTGELFF
TGTGCCAGCAGCCCTAAACGAACCGGGGAGCTGTTTTTT
>.|TRBV5-1|TRBJ2-2
CASSLARGSTGELFF
TGCGCCAGCAGCTTGGCCAGAGGGAGCACCGGGGAGCTGTTTTTT
>.|TRBV15|TRBJ2-3
CATSAEAGNTDTQYF
TGTGCCACCAGCGCGGAGGCGGGAAACACAGATACGCAGTATTTT
>.|TRBV5-1|TRBJ2-3
CASSRSSPEDTQYF
TGCGCCAGCAGCCGGTCTTCTCCCGAAGATACGCAGTATTTT
>TRBD2|TRBV19|TRBJ2-1
CASSPSSGRYNEQFF
TGTGCCAGTAGCCCTTCCAGCGGGAGGTACAATGAGCAGTTCTTC
>TRBD1|TRBV19|TRBJ1-6
CASSFPDRDGSRPLHF
TGTGCCAGTAGTTTCCCGGACAGGGACGGTTCTCGACCCCTCCACTTT
>.|TRBV5-1|TRBJ1-6
CASSPSQGNSPLHF
TGCGCCAGCAGCCCGAGTCAGGGGAATTCACCCCTCCACTTT
>.|TRBV2|TRBJ1-1
CASSRIRQHMNTEAFF
TGTGCCAGCAGCCGTATACGACAGCACATGAACACTGAAGCTTTCTTT
>TRBD2|TRBV9|TRBJ2-2
CASSVSGGPMNTGELFF
TGTGCCAGCAGCGTTAGCGGGGGCCCTATGAACACCGGGGAGCTGTTTTTT
>TRBD1|TRBV27|TRBJ1-5
CASSLDRGSNQPQHF
TGTGCCAGCAGTTTGGACAGGGGTAGCAATCAGCCCCAGCATTTT
>TRBD2|TRBV5-1|TRBJ2-1
CASSTGTSGYNEQFF
TGCGCCAGCAGCACGGGGACTAGCGGATACAATGAGCAGTTCTTC
>TRBD1|TRBV2|TRBJ2-5
CASIGQGQETQYF
TGTGCCAGCATTGGACAGGGTCAAGAGACCCAGTACTTC
>TRBD1|TRBV11-2|TRBJ1-1
CASSSQQGAITEAFF
TGTGCCAGCAGCTCACAACAGGGGGCAATCACTGAAGCTTTCTTT
>TRBD2|TRBV2|TRBJ2-3
CASIGGVTSTDTQYF
TGTGCCAGCATTGGGGGGGTGACTAGCACAGATACGCAGTATTTT
>.|TRBV4-1|TRBJ2-1
CASSQEGGPKFF
TGCGCCAGCAGCCAAGAGGGGGGGCCTAAGTTCTTC